The rows below give T cell receptor beta chains drawn from one sample of a study of T cell responses to AZD1222 COVID-19 vaccine. TCRdb keeps only in-frame clones here, not all; method: immunoSEQ multiplex PCR. The table includes some 120,000 clones, about nine tenths detected once. Source: peripheral blood, taken on day 0 of AZD1222 vaccination. These receptors all come from an adult in good health. Both conserved end residues are part of each CDR3. Each record gives: clone size, V gene, D gene, J gene, CDR3 protein, CDR3 DNA. D genes are given only for firm matches. Some rows have no size entry. The others give once, few or many, or a class for an expanded clone.

abundance: .; v_gene: TRBV5-1; d_gene: TRBD2; j_gene: TRBJ2-5; CDR3aa: CASSLTGLAGARETQYF; CDR3nt: TGCGCCAGCAGCTTGACGGGACTAGCGGGGGCCCGGGAGACCCAGTACTTC
abundance: .; v_gene: TRBV10-3; d_gene: .; j_gene: TRBJ1-2; CDR3aa: CAIVGVWGYGYTF; CDR3nt: TGTGCCATCGTAGGGGTTTGGGGCTATGGCTACACCTTC
abundance: .; v_gene: TRBV6-2/TRBV6-3; d_gene: .; j_gene: TRBJ2-5; CDR3aa: CASSSRQSGTSETQYF; CDR3nt: TGTGCCAGCAGTTCAAGACAATCCGGGACTTCGGAGACCCAGTACTTC
abundance: .; v_gene: TRBV30; d_gene: TRBD1; j_gene: TRBJ1-6; CDR3aa: CAWRSRQGTYNSPLHF; CDR3nt: TGTGCCTGGAGGTCGCGACAGGGAACCTATAATTCACCCCTCCACTTT
abundance: .; v_gene: TRBV4-2; d_gene: .; j_gene: TRBJ2-2; CDR3aa: CASSPDRGTAGELFF; CDR3nt: TGTGCCAGCAGCCCCGATCGGGGAACCGCCGGGGAGCTGTTTTTT
abundance: .; v_gene: TRBV10-3; d_gene: .; j_gene: TRBJ2-7; CDR3aa: CAISARQADSYEQYF; CDR3nt: TGTGCCATCAGTGCGAGACAGGCCGACTCCTACGAGCAGTACTTC
abundance: few; v_gene: TRBV7-9; d_gene: .; j_gene: TRBJ1-5; CDR3aa: CASSLERNQPQHF; CDR3nt: TGTGCCAGCAGCTTAGAGAGGAATCAGCCCCAGCATTTT
abundance: .; v_gene: TRBV7-2; d_gene: .; j_gene: TRBJ2-7; CDR3aa: CASSLGPVSSYEQYF; CDR3nt: TGTGCCAGCAGCTTAGGCCCAGTTAGCTCCTACGAGCAGTACTTC
abundance: .; v_gene: TRBV5-1; d_gene: .; j_gene: TRBJ1-1; CDR3aa: CASSSNFWGGNTEAFF; CDR3nt: TGCGCCAGCAGCTCCAACTTTTGGGGAGGGAACACTGAAGCTTTCTTT
abundance: .; v_gene: TRBV24-1; d_gene: TRBD2; j_gene: TRBJ2-1; CDR3aa: CATSDVTSGGGDEQFF; CDR3nt: TGTGCCACCAGTGATGTGACTAGCGGGGGGGGAGATGAGCAGTTCTTC
abundance: .; v_gene: TRBV11-2; d_gene: .; j_gene: TRBJ1-2; CDR3aa: CASSLKFGGAGGYTF; CDR3nt: TGTGCCAGCAGCTTAAAGTTTGGGGGCGCGGGTGGCTACACCTTC
abundance: once; v_gene: TRBV13; d_gene: TRBD1; j_gene: TRBJ1-4; CDR3aa: CASSPGTDHEKLFF; CDR3nt: TGTGCCAGCAGCCCGGGGACAGACCATGAAAAACTGTTTTTT
abundance: .; v_gene: TRBV7-2; d_gene: TRBD1; j_gene: TRBJ2-6; CDR3aa: CASSYRGSGANVLTF; CDR3nt: TGTGCCAGCAGCTACAGGGGCTCTGGGGCCAACGTCCTGACTTTC
abundance: .; v_gene: TRBV23-1; d_gene: .; j_gene: TRBJ2-2; CDR3aa: CASSQSPGSTGELFF; CDR3nt: TGCGCCAGCAGTCAATCTCCCGGGAGCACCGGGGAGCTGTTTTTT
abundance: .; v_gene: TRBV7-8; d_gene: TRBD1; j_gene: TRBJ2-7; CDR3aa: CASSIRTGVNEQYF; CDR3nt: TGTGCCAGCAGCATTCGGACAGGGGTCAACGAGCAGTACTTC
abundance: .; v_gene: TRBV30; d_gene: TRBD1; j_gene: TRBJ1-6; CDR3aa: CAWRATGGWYNSPLHF; CDR3nt: TGTGCCTGGAGAGCGACAGGGGGTTGGTATAATTCACCCCTCCACTTT
abundance: .; v_gene: TRBV5-4; d_gene: .; j_gene: TRBJ1-2; CDR3aa: CASSGGVNYGYTF; CDR3nt: TGTGCCAGCAGCGGCGGGGTAAACTATGGCTACACCTTC
abundance: .; v_gene: TRBV14; d_gene: TRBD2; j_gene: TRBJ2-7; CDR3aa: CASSLLAGGYEQYF; CDR3nt: TGTGCCAGCAGCCTATTAGCGGGGGGCTACGAGCAGTACTTC
abundance: .; v_gene: TRBV7-9; d_gene: .; j_gene: TRBJ1-2; CDR3aa: CASSSTGGYGYTF; CDR3nt: TGTGCCAGCAGCTCTACTGGGGGCTATGGCTACACCTTC
abundance: .; v_gene: TRBV10-3; d_gene: .; j_gene: TRBJ2-5; CDR3aa: CAISERSETQYF; CDR3nt: TGTGCCATCAGTGAACGTTCAGAGACCCAGTACTTC
abundance: .; v_gene: TRBV28; d_gene: TRBD2; j_gene: TRBJ2-2; CDR3aa: CASSFPSGGLGELFF; CDR3nt: TGTGCCAGCAGTTTCCCTAGCGGGGGTCTCGGGGAGCTGTTTTTT
abundance: .; v_gene: TRBV30; d_gene: .; j_gene: TRBJ1-1; CDR3aa: CAWSVLPGPEAFF; CDR3nt: TGTGCCTGGAGTGTACTACCGGGGCCTGAAGCTTTCTTT
abundance: .; v_gene: TRBV7-9; d_gene: TRBD1; j_gene: TRBJ1-1; CDR3aa: CASSPGTGETEAFF; CDR3nt: TGTGCCAGCAGCCCCGGGACAGGGGAGACTGAAGCTTTCTTT
abundance: .; v_gene: TRBV7-9; d_gene: TRBD1; j_gene: TRBJ2-3; CDR3aa: CASSPVGTGTDTQYF; CDR3nt: TGTGCCAGCAGCCCAGTAGGGACAGGCACAGATACGCAGTATTTT
abundance: .; v_gene: TRBV29-1; d_gene: .; j_gene: TRBJ2-5; CDR3aa: CSVLLGQRETQYF; CDR3nt: TGCAGCGTCCTGCTCGGACAGAGAGAGACCCAGTACTTC
abundance: once; v_gene: TRBV11-3; d_gene: .; j_gene: TRBJ1-1; CDR3aa: CASSSQEGTEAFF; CDR3nt: TGTGCCAGCAGCTCCCAGGAGGGCACTGAAGCTTTCTTT
abundance: .; v_gene: TRBV27; d_gene: TRBD1; j_gene: TRBJ2-1; CDR3aa: CASGTGTGNNEQFF; CDR3nt: TGTGCCAGCGGAACAGGGACAGGGAACAATGAGCAGTTCTTC
abundance: .; v_gene: TRBV10-1; d_gene: TRBD1; j_gene: TRBJ2-7; CDR3aa: CASRETGPPYEQYF; CDR3nt: TGCGCCAGCAGGGAGACAGGGCCCCCCTACGAGCAGTACTTC
abundance: .; v_gene: TRBV5-4; d_gene: .; j_gene: TRBJ1-2; CDR3aa: CASSLEGNYGYTF; CDR3nt: TGTGCCAGCAGCTTGGAGGGGAACTATGGCTACACCTTC
abundance: .; v_gene: TRBV4-3; d_gene: .; j_gene: TRBJ1-2; CDR3aa: CASSQGRQGIYGYTF; CDR3nt: TGCGCCAGCAGCCAAGGAAGGCAAGGAATATATGGCTACACCTTC
abundance: .; v_gene: TRBV19; d_gene: .; j_gene: TRBJ1-5; CDR3aa: CASSISGQPNQPQHF; CDR3nt: TGTGCCAGTAGTATTTCGGGGCAGCCTAATCAGCCCCAGCATTTT
abundance: .; v_gene: TRBV28; d_gene: TRBD1; j_gene: TRBJ1-4; CDR3aa: CASRNRGPLTNEKLFF; CDR3nt: TGTGCCAGCAGGAACAGGGGCCCTCTAACGAATGAAAAACTGTTTTTT
abundance: .; v_gene: TRBV7-2; d_gene: TRBD2; j_gene: TRBJ2-1; CDR3aa: CASSFSAGVANEQFF; CDR3nt: TGTGCCAGCAGCTTCTCCGCGGGGGTGGCCAATGAGCAGTTCTTC
abundance: .; v_gene: TRBV19; d_gene: .; j_gene: TRBJ1-5; CDR3aa: CASSIEFSNQPQHF; CDR3nt: TGTGCCAGTAGTATCGAGTTTAGCAATCAGCCCCAGCATTTT
abundance: once; v_gene: TRBV6-5; d_gene: .; j_gene: TRBJ2-7; CDR3aa: CASSYLDSSYEQYF; CDR3nt: TGTGCCAGCAGTTACTTAGACAGCTCCTACGAGCAGTACTTC
abundance: .; v_gene: TRBV5-4; d_gene: TRBD1; j_gene: TRBJ1-5; CDR3aa: CASSPGTEHYQPQHF; CDR3nt: TGTGCCAGCAGCCCCGGGACAGAACATTATCAGCCCCAGCATTTT
abundance: .; v_gene: TRBV3-1/TRBV3-2; d_gene: TRBD2; j_gene: TRBJ2-7; CDR3aa: CASSQTSGRSYEQYF; CDR3nt: TGTGCCAGCAGCCAGACTAGCGGGCGCTCCTACGAGCAGTACTTC
abundance: .; v_gene: TRBV2; d_gene: .; j_gene: TRBJ1-2; CDR3aa: CASTRAPLWNYGYTF; CDR3nt: TGTGCCAGCACGCGGGCTCCATTATGGAACTATGGCTACACCTTC
abundance: .; v_gene: TRBV5-4; d_gene: .; j_gene: TRBJ1-1; CDR3aa: CASSLGVSVGNTEAFF; CDR3nt: TGTGCCAGCAGCTTGGGCGTTAGTGTCGGCAACACTGAAGCTTTCTTT
abundance: .; v_gene: TRBV7-8; d_gene: .; j_gene: TRBJ1-6; CDR3aa: CASSLGPPAGSPLHF; CDR3nt: TGTGCCAGCAGCTTAGGTCCGCCGGCAGGTTCACCCCTCCACTTT
abundance: .; v_gene: TRBV25-1; d_gene: .; j_gene: TRBJ2-6; CDR3aa: CASSDRGWSNVLTF; CDR3nt: TGTGCCAGCAGTGACAGGGGTTGGTCCAACGTCCTGACTTTC
abundance: .; v_gene: TRBV5-1; d_gene: .; j_gene: TRBJ1-6; CDR3aa: CASSLGSSYNSPLHF; CDR3nt: TGCGCCAGCAGCTTGGGGAGCTCCTATAATTCACCCCTCCACTTT
abundance: .; v_gene: TRBV27; d_gene: .; j_gene: TRBJ1-2; CDR3aa: CASSSVFGGRNYGYTF; CDR3nt: TGTGCCAGCAGCTCGGTTTTTGGGGGGCGAAACTATGGCTACACCTTC
abundance: .; v_gene: TRBV20-1; d_gene: .; j_gene: TRBJ2-7; CDR3aa: CSAAQGYEQYF; CDR3nt: TGCAGTGCTGCCCAGGGTTACGAGCAGTACTTC
abundance: .; v_gene: TRBV7-8; d_gene: TRBD1; j_gene: TRBJ1-5; CDR3aa: CASSFTGGRNQPQHF; CDR3nt: TGTGCCAGCAGCTTTACAGGGGGACGGAATCAGCCCCAGCATTTT
abundance: .; v_gene: TRBV6-1; d_gene: .; j_gene: TRBJ1-5; CDR3aa: CASSEVRPNQPQHF; CDR3nt: TGTGCCAGCAGTGAGGTCAGGCCAAATCAGCCCCAGCATTTT
abundance: few; v_gene: TRBV28; d_gene: .; j_gene: TRBJ1-1; CDR3aa: CASSLPANTEAFF; CDR3nt: TGTGCCAGCAGTTTACCAGCGAACACTGAAGCTTTCTTT
abundance: .; v_gene: TRBV5-8; d_gene: TRBD2; j_gene: TRBJ2-1; CDR3aa: CASSLDQRLLAGAYNEQFF; CDR3nt: TGTGCCAGCAGCTTGGATCAACGACTACTAGCGGGGGCATACAATGAGCAGTTCTTC
abundance: .; v_gene: TRBV5-6; d_gene: TRBD1; j_gene: TRBJ1-1; CDR3aa: CASSQSGTGNTEAFF; CDR3nt: TGTGCCAGCAGCCAATCCGGGACAGGGAACACTGAAGCTTTCTTT
abundance: .; v_gene: TRBV28; d_gene: .; j_gene: TRBJ2-2; CDR3aa: CASSLWGAGELFF; CDR3nt: TGTGCCAGCAGTTTATGGGGGGCCGGGGAGCTGTTTTTT
abundance: .; v_gene: TRBV9; d_gene: .; j_gene: TRBJ2-2; CDR3aa: CASSVSPDTGELFF; CDR3nt: TGTGCCAGCAGCGTTAGTCCAGACACCGGGGAGCTGTTTTTT
abundance: .; v_gene: TRBV24-1; d_gene: TRBD1; j_gene: TRBJ2-7; CDR3aa: CATSDPGTGQYEQYF; CDR3nt: TGTGCCACCAGTGACCCCGGGACAGGGCAATACGAGCAGTACTTC
abundance: .; v_gene: TRBV11-2; d_gene: .; j_gene: TRBJ2-2; CDR3aa: CASSLDSYTGELFF; CDR3nt: TGTGCCAGCAGCTTAGATTCTTACACCGGGGAGCTGTTTTTT
abundance: .; v_gene: TRBV18; d_gene: TRBD1; j_gene: TRBJ2-7; CDR3aa: CASSPLGAGGSGYEQYF; CDR3nt: TGTGCCAGCTCACCGCTCGGAGCAGGGGGCTCGGGGTACGAGCAGTACTTC
abundance: .; v_gene: TRBV14; d_gene: .; j_gene: TRBJ1-1; CDR3aa: CASRGGLARGTEAFF; CDR3nt: TGTGCCAGCAGGGGTGGTCTGGCGCGGGGCACTGAAGCTTTCTTT